Below, 25 T cell receptor beta chains from the same sample are listed, as sequenced in a study of T-cell reconstitution after alpha-beta-depleted transplantation in children. Preparation of the TCRbeta library was carried out with unique molecular identifiers. MiXCR, run by TCRdb on the PCR reads, gives a single entry per CDR3 protein. The sample lists under 20,000 distinct CDR3 sequences; 10% to 15% were seen once. The sample was PBMCs, mostly from graft donor cells, taken 60 days after TCRalphabeta/CD19-depleted stem cell transplant. The source is a female patient aged 2 to 10 who had a stem cell transplant for congenital amegakaryocytic thrombocytopenia, so the T cells may come from the graft donor.

This clonotype was seen a handful of times. The chain employs TRBV7-2 and TRBJ2-7, with 11 bases aligning to TRBD2. The CDR3 extends over 18 amino acids. With 1 base clipped from V and 0 bases from J, the junction kept 8 bases outside the gene matches. The germline CDR1 and CDR2 sequences are SGHTA and FQGNSA. DNA for the CDR3: TGTGCCAGCAGCTTAGGGCCTAGCGGGAGGACAGTCTCCTACGAGCAGTACTTC. Translated, it gives CASSLGPSGRTVSYEQYF.

In this sample, this clonotype turned up many times. CDR3 DNA sequence: TGTGCCAGCAGGCATTCGGAGTTCACTCCGGGACTAGCGGTCGTGAGCTCCTACAATGAGCAGTTCTTC. Protein product: CASRHSEFTPGLAVVSSYNEQFF. The J gene is TRBJ2-1, the V gene TRBV4-2; 11 nucleotides match TRBD2. This CDR3 contains 23 residues. Trimming cost V 6 bases and J 0 bases; bases outside gene matches: 25. Germline V gene data show CDR1 as LGHNA and CDR2 as YNFKEQ.

This clonotype was observed many times. The rearrangement links TRBV20-1 to TRBJ2-7; unclear D gene. The CDR3 consists of 12 residues. Germline lookup yields CDR1 DFQATT and CDR2 SNEGSKA (reference sequence). Trimming left V 1 base short and J 4 bases short, with 8 bases between. CDR3 region: CSARGGEYEQYF. CDR3 nucleotides: TGCAGTGCTAGAGGTGGGGAATACGAGCAGTACTTC.

In its sample, this clonotype was seen many times. This chain links TRBV5-1 with TRBJ2-2; D unresolved. This CDR3 has 15 residues. Trimming took 4 bases from V and 0 from J, leaving 10 bases between them. Germline-derived CDR1 and CDR2 are SGHRS and YFSETQ. The CDR3, as DNA: TGCGCCAGCAGCCGGGTTGGGTCGAACACCGGGGAGCTGTTTTTT. Translating it yields CASSRVGSNTGELFF.

This clonotype appeared many times. CDR3 in amino acids: CASSRTPGQGISYEQYF. The CDR3 DNA follows: TGTGCCAGCAGCCGCACGCCGGGACAGGGAATATCCTACGAGCAGTACTTC. The J gene is TRBJ2-7, the V gene TRBV3-1, with 9 bases identical to TRBD1. The germline V gene has CDR1 LGHDT and CDR2 YNNKEL (reference sequence). CDR3 size: 17 residues. J gave up 1 base and V 4 bases, and 11 bases lay outside the gene matches.

The chain uses TRBV5-4 and TRBJ2-1; D tentatively fits TRBD1 or TRBD2 (6 bases each). Trimming cost V 0 bases and J 3 bases, with 10 bases left between them. This CDR3 comprises 15 residues. CDR1 is SGHNT, CDR2 YYREEE, per germline (reference sequence). The chain's CDR3 is CASSLGGAHYNEQFF. The CDR3 coding sequence is TGTGCCAGCAGCTTGGGGGGGGCGCACTACAATGAGCAGTTCTTC.

This clonotype was seen repeatedly, ten times or more. The chain employs TRBV14 and TRBJ2-1; 9 bases agree with TRBD2. From germline, CDR1 is SGHDN and CDR2 FVKESK. The CDR3 loop spans 15 amino acids. J gave up 4 bases and V 3 bases, and 4 bases lay outside the gene matches. CDR3 residues: CASSQLAGEYNEQFF. The CDR3 nucleotides are TGTGCCAGCAGCCAGTTAGCGGGAGAATACAATGAGCAGTTCTTC.

The chain combines TRBV6-5 with TRBJ2-7; D call uncertain. The CDR3 is made up of 16 amino acids. Germline V gene data show CDR1 as MNHEY and CDR2 as SVGAGI. Trimming took 0 bases from V and 1 from J, leaving 13 bases between them. The DNA of the CDR3 is TGTGCCAGCAGTTACTCGAAACTCGGCAGTTCCTACGAGCAGTACTTC. Residues: CASSYSKLGSSYEQYF.

This clonotype was counted only a few times. The chain couples TRBV4-1 to TRBJ2-3; 12 bases are shared with TRBD2. With V trimmed by 1 base and J by 2 bases, 4 bases remained unmatched. Germline V CDR1 and CDR2: MGHRA, YSYEKL. The CDR3 covers 17 residues. The CDR3 is CASSQGLAGETTDTQYF. The CDR3 DNA is TGCGCCAGCAGCCAAGGACTAGCGGGAGAGACCACAGATACGCAGTATTTT.

With respect to this clonotype: Possible read error: a much larger clone is one base away. The conserved closing phenylalanine or tryptophan is absent in this CDR3, likely reflecting a read error. This rearrangement joins TRBV18 to TRBJ2-1; no firm D call. This CDR3 contains 13 residues. Looked up from germline, CDR1 is KGHSH and CDR2 is LQKENI. V was clipped by 3 bases and J by 4 bases, with 7 bases between them. The CDR3 region is CASSPPGYNEQFS. The CDR3 nucleotides are TGTGCCAGCTCACCCCCCGGGTACAATGAGCAGTTCTCC.

This clonotype was counted a few times. The chain recombines TRBV5-1 with TRBJ2-3; D might be TRBD2 (5 bases). This CDR3 region has 12 residues. Germline V CDR1 and CDR2: SGHRS, YFSETQ. The germline V and J ends were trimmed by 4 bases and 12 bases, with 15 bases remaining between them. The CDR3 reads CASSKGRTVQYF. CDR3 DNA sequence: TGCGCCAGCAGCAAGGGCCGGACTGTTCAGTATTTT. Filled out from reference TRBV5-1 and TRBJ2-3, the complete variable domain reads KAGVTQTPRYLIKTRGQQVTLSCSPISGHRSVSWYQQTPGQGLQFLFEYFSETQRNKGNFPGRFSGRQFSNSRSEMNVSTLELGDSALYLCASSKGRTVQYFGPGTRLTVL.

This clonotype was counted at least ten times. The chain joins TRBV29-1 to TRBJ2-1; 10 bases are a match to TRBD2. The CDR3 loop spans 13 amino acids. Germline trimming cut 4 bases from V and 9 bases from J; bases unmatched to any gene: 6. CDR1 and CDR2 from the germline V gene are SQVTM and ANQGSEA. CDR3 coding DNA: TGCAGCGTTGTTCTAGCGGGGGTAGTTGAGCAGTTCTTC. Amino acids: CSVVLAGVVEQFF.

This clonotype has a count of ten or more. The rearrangement links TRBV7-8 to TRBJ2-3; TRBD2 aligns across 9 bases. This CDR3 is built from 15 residues. Germline CDR1 reads SGHVS; CDR2 reads FQNEAQ. The V and J ends lost 4 bases and 0 bases, in that order; junction bases with no gene match: 2. The CDR3 region has the DNA TGTGCCAGCAGCTATAGCGGGAGAAGCACAGATACGCAGTATTTT. It specifies CASSYSGRSTDTQYF.

Ten or more counts support this clonotype. V usage is TRBV3-1 and J usage is TRBJ2-3, with TRBD2 identical over 8 bases. V was clipped by 0 bases and J by 5 bases; unmatched bases: 10. This CDR3 is 17 amino acids long. Germline CDR1 is LGHDT and CDR2 is YNNKEL (reference sequence). The CDR3 nucleotides are TGTGCCAGCAGCCAAGATAATGGCGGGAGGTCCAAAGATACGCAGTATTTT. Its translation is CASSQDNGGRSKDTQYF.

The table lists this clonotype with many counts. The chain uses TRBV7-3 and TRBJ2-1, with D possibly matching TRBD2 (5 bases). The CDR3 sequence is 16 residues long. V shed 1 base and J shed 0 bases, with 10 bases lying between them. Germline V gene sequence: CDR1 SGHTA, CDR2 FQGTGA. The chain's CDR3 is CASSLKAGSSYNEQFF. The CDR3 DNA reads TGTGCCAGCAGCTTAAAGGCGGGTAGCTCCTACAATGAGCAGTTCTTC.

This clonotype was seen at least ten times. This rearrangement joins TRBV20-1 to TRBJ1-4, with D possibly being TRBD1 (5 bases). Germline assignment: CDR1 DFQATT and CDR2 SNEGSKA (reference sequence). V lost 1 base, J lost 8 bases, and 17 bases lay in between. The CDR3 runs to 15 residues. CDR3 DNA: TGCAGTGCTAGAGCCCCTAGGAGGGGAGGAGAAAAACTGTTTTTT. This sequence encodes CSARAPRRGGEKLFF.

This clonotype was recorded many times. The chain employs TRBV20-1 and TRBJ2-1; the match to TRBD2 covers 8 bases. This CDR3 has 14 amino acids. The germline V gene encodes CDR1 DFQATT and CDR2 SNEGSKA (reference sequence). The J segment lost 12 bases and the V segment lost 2 bases, leaving 12 bases of the junction unmatched. CDR3: CSARRAGVQLGQFF. The CDR3 DNA reads TGCAGTGCTAGAAGAGCGGGAGTTCAACTGGGGCAGTTCTTC.

In its sample, this clonotype was seen many times. The chain has TRBV7-9 and TRBJ2-5; 11 nucleotides match TRBD2. CDR1 is SEHNR, CDR2 FQNEAQ, per germline (reference sequence). V was pared by 1 base and J by 5 bases, with 6 bases of the junction left unmatched. The CDR3 is 16 residues long. CDR3 sequence reads: CASSLVGGTSGETQYF. DNA for the CDR3: TGTGCCAGCAGCTTAGTCGGGGGGACTAGCGGCGAGACCCAGTACTTC. The complete variable domain, with remaining parts taken from reference TRBV7-9 and TRBJ2-5, reads DTGVSQNPRHKITKRGQNVTFRCDPISEHNRLYWYRQTLGQGPEFLTYFQNEAQLEKSRLLSDRFSAERPKGSFSTLEIQRTEQGDSAMYLCASSLVGGTSGETQYFGPGTRLLVL.

This clonotype turned up a few times. The chain carries TRBV10-1 and TRBJ2-1, with D hard to call. V was pared by 3 bases and J by 7 bases, with 7 bases between. The CDR3 is made up of 12 amino acids. Germline CDR1 reads WNHNN; CDR2 reads SYGVQD (reference sequence). CDR3 DNA sequence: TGCGCCAGCAGTGAAGAAGGGAATGAGCAGTTCTTC. Residues: CASSEEGNEQFF.

This clonotype was recorded at least ten times. The rearrangement links TRBV7-9 to TRBJ2-3, with D possibly matching TRBD1 (6 bases). The CDR3 contains 13 residues. Germline V CDR1 and CDR2: SEHNR, FQNEAQ (reference sequence). V was clipped by 6 bases and J by 3 bases, with 10 bases between them. The CDR3 is CASRHRETDTQYF. The CDR3 DNA reads as TGTGCCAGCAGGCACAGGGAGACAGATACGCAGTATTTT.

This clonotype was counted ten times or more. The gene calls are TRBV12-3 or TRBV12-4 and TRBJ2-3; possible D gene TRBD2, 5 bases. V was clipped by 3 bases and J by 0 bases, with 16 bases between them. This CDR3 has 17 amino acids. CDR3 sequence reads: CASSLGLALRSTDTQYF. The DNA for the CDR3 is TGTGCCAGCAGTTTGGGCTTAGCGCTGAGAAGCACAGATACGCAGTATTTT.

This clonotype turned up a few times. This may arise from a read error, as a much more abundant clone is one base away. V and J are TRBV7-2 and TRBJ2-7; 7 bases match TRBD2. The CDR3 sequence is 16 residues long. Germline lookup yields CDR1 SGHTA and CDR2 FQGNSA. The CDR3 DNA is TGTGCCAGCAGTCGTCGTAGCGGGTCCGCCTCCTCCGAGCAGTACTTC. This translates into CASSRRSGSASSEQYF.

This clonotype was seen many times. The chain recombines TRBV29-1 with TRBJ1-1; no clear D. CDR1 SQVTM and CDR2 ANQGSEA come from the germline V gene. The CDR3 has 12 residues. Here the CDR3 reads CTARGTDTEAFF. Written as DNA, the CDR3 is TGCACCGCCCGGGGTACGGACACTGAAGCTTTCTTT.

Only a few counts were recorded for this clonotype. Relative to the germline gene, one junction end is altered; a read error may explain this. The V gene is TRBV20-1, the J gene TRBJ2-1; 15 nucleotides match TRBD2. Germline V gene lookup returns CDR1 DFQATT and CDR2 SNEGSKA (reference sequence). This CDR3 has 17 amino acids. CDR3 sequence reads: CCARVLGLAGGGNEQFF. CDR3 DNA sequence: TGCTGTGCTAGAGTGTTGGGACTAGCGGGAGGTGGAAATGAGCAGTTCTTC.

This clonotype was recorded at least ten times. CDR3 protein: CAISVAGGTTGELFF. The CDR3 nucleotides read TGTGCCATCAGTGTAGCGGGAGGGACCACCGGGGAGCTGTTTTTT. The chain has TRBV10-3 and TRBJ2-2, with TRBD2 identical over 11 bases. The CDR3 is 15 amino acids. Germline V gives CDR1 ENHRY, CDR2 SYGVKD. Trimming cost V 4 bases and J 4 bases; bases outside gene matches: 2.